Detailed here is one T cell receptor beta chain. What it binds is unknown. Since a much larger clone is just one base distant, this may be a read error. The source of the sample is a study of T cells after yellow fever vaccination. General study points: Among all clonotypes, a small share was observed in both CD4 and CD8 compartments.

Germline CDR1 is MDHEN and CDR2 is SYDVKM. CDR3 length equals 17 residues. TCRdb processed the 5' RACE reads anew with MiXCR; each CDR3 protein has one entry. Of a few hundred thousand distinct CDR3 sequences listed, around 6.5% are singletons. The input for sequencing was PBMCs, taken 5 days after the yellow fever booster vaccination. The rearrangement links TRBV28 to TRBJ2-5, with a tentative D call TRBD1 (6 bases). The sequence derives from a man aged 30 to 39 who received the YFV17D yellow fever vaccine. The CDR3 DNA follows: TGTGCCAGCAGTGGCTACAGGGTTAGGGTGGGGCAAGAGACCCAGGACTTC. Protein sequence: CASSGYRVRVGQETQDF.